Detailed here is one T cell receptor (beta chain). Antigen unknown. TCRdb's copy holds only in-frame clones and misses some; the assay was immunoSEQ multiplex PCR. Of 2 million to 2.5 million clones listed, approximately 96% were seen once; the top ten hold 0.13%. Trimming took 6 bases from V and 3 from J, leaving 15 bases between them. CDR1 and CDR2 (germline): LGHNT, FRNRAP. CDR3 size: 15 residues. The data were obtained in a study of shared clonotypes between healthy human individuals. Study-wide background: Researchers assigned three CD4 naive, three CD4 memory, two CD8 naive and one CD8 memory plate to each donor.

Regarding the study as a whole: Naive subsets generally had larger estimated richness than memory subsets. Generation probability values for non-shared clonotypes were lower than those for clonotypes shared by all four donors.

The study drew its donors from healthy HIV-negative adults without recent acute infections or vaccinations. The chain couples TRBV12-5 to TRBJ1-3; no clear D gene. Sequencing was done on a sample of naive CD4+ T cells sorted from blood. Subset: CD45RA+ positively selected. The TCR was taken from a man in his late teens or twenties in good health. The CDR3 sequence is CASGPTSLVGNTIYF. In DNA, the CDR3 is TGTGCTAGTGGCCCGACTAGTTTGGTTGGAAACACCATATATTTT.